This is a list of T cell receptor beta chains from one sample in a study of chemoradiotherapy in HPV16-positive cancers. Method: immunoSEQ multiplex PCR; TCRdb's copy keeps in-frame clones and lacks some. The table shows a few thousand clones, with approximately 80% occurring only once. This sample comprised tumor tissue, obtained from a patient who underwent chemoradiotherapy. The receptors here all came from a human donor with HPV-associated anogenital cancer. Both conserved end residues are part of each CDR3. Each record gives: V gene, J gene, clone size, D gene, CDR3 DNA, CDR3 protein. The D gene is left open where the match is weak. Clone size is shown for a subset of rows, as once, few, many or a class of expanded clone.

>TRBV6-1|TRBJ2-7|.|TRBD1
TGTGCCAGCAGTGAAATCGAAACAGGGGGCTACGAGCAGTACTTC
CASSEIETGGYEQYF
>TRBV19|TRBJ1-5|.|TRBD1
TGTGCCAGTAGAGGAGGGGGGACGGGGGACAGTCAGCCCCAGCATTTT
CASRGGGTGDSQPQHF
>TRBV9|TRBJ1-3|.|.
TGTGCCAGCAGCGTAGCGGGGGCTGCTGGAAACACCATATATTTT
CASSVAGAAGNTIYF
>TRBV7-6|TRBJ1-1|.|.
TGTGCCAGCAGCTTAGGCGGGGGGGCGACGAGCACTGAAGCTTTCTTT
CASSLGGGATSTEAFF
>TRBV4-3|TRBJ2-1|few|TRBD2
TGCGCCAGCACCAGACTAGCGGGGGGTTCTTACAATGAGCAGTTCTTC
CASTRLAGGSYNEQFF
>TRBV21-1|TRBJ1-4|.|.
TGTGCCAGCAGGTTAGATTCCCCCTGCCTTGCAACTAATGAAAAACTGTTTTTT
CASRLDSPCLATNEKLFF
>TRBV5-1|TRBJ1-4|few|TRBD1
TGCGCCAGCAGCTTGGGACAGGGGGAGGGTCCTAATGAAAAACTGTTTTTT
CASSLGQGEGPNEKLFF
>TRBV23-1|TRBJ2-3|.|TRBD2
TGCGCCAGGAGCGGGAACCGTAGGACACTTCCCCCTAGCACAGATACGCAGTATTTT
CARSGNRRTLPPSTDTQYF
>TRBV2|TRBJ1-2|once|.
TGTGCCAGCTCTCCCCTTCCACGGGGTGGCTACACCTTC
CASSPLPRGGYTF
>TRBV7-9|TRBJ1-2|.|.
TGTGCCAGCAGCTTATGGGCTTGGTATGGCTACACCTTC
CASSLWAWYGYTF
>TRBV5-1|TRBJ2-7|.|TRBD2
TGCGCCAGCAGCTCTGGGACTAGCGGGAAGCAGTACTTC
CASSSGTSGKQYF
>TRBV5-1|TRBJ2-7|.|TRBD2
TGCGCCAGCAGCTTGTATTGGGAGGGCGTCTACGAGCAGTACTTC
CASSLYWEGVYEQYF
>TRBV9|TRBJ1-5|.|.
TGTGCCAGCAGCGTCTCGATCAATCAGCCCCAGCATTTT
CASSVSINQPQHF
>TRBV6-5|TRBJ2-7|few|.
TGTGCCAGCAGCCCCGCGGGGTACGAGCAGTACTTC
CASSPAGYEQYF
>TRBV7-2|TRBJ2-3|.|TRBD2
TGTGCCAGCAGCCCCGGGACTAGCGGGGCCCGTAGCACAGATACGCAGTATTTT
CASSPGTSGARSTDTQYF
>TRBV5-5|TRBJ1-2|.|.
TGTGCCAGCAGCCGTCTCGGGGAGGGGGGGAGTGGCTACACCTTC
CASSRLGEGGSGYTF
>TRBV5-5|TRBJ1-2|.|.
TGTGCCAGCAGCTTCGGACGCGATGGCTACACCTTC
CASSFGRDGYTF
>TRBV5-6|TRBJ2-7|.|TRBD2
TGTGCCAGCAGACAGGTGACCCCCGGGCGGAGCGGGAGAAGCTACGAGCAGTACTTC
CASRQVTPGRSGRSYEQYF
>TRBV30|TRBJ2-3|few|.
TGTGCCTGGAGTATAGACACAGATACGCAGTATTTT
CAWSIDTDTQYF
>TRBV18|TRBJ2-7|.|TRBD1
TGTGCCAGCTCACCATCTCTTGGGACAGGGGGCTTTTACGAGCAGTACTTC
CASSPSLGTGGFYEQYF
>TRBV30|TRBJ1-3|.|.
TGTGCCTGGAGTGTACCCACCGGGGGCCTCTCTGGAAACACCATATATTTT
CAWSVPTGGLSGNTIYF
>TRBV7-9|TRBJ2-6|.|TRBD1
TGTGCCAGCAGCTCCAACAGGGGCAGAACTGGGGCCAACGTCCTGACTTTC
CASSSNRGRTGANVLTF
>TRBV10-3|TRBJ1-2|.|TRBD1
TGTGCCATCAGTCCTGGACAGGGGGCTTATGGCTACACCTTC
CAISPGQGAYGYTF
>TRBV5-5|TRBJ2-3|.|TRBD1
TGTGCCAGCAGCTTGGGGGACAGCAGTTGGGATACGCAGTATTTT
CASSLGDSSWDTQYF
>TRBV29-1|TRBJ2-1|.|.
TGCAGTGGGGGGCTGGTGAGCTCCGGGCAGTTCTTC
CSGGLVSSGQFF